Reported below is one T cell receptor beta chain. The data derive from a study of control samples from healthy donors and cancer patients. The assay was immunoSEQ multiplex PCR, and TCRdb's table has in-frame clones only and misses some. The profile shows approximately 100,000 clones, approximately 84% of them singletons. What was sequenced was PBMCs. The receptor comes from a man in his 70s with lung cancer.

The CDR3: CASKRDPYEQYF. In DNA, the CDR3 is TGTGCCAGCAAGAGGGACCCCTACGAGCAGTACTTC. This chain connects TRBV6-4 to TRBJ2-7, with D perhaps TRBD1 or TRBD2 (5 bases each). Germline CDR1 MRHNA, CDR2 SNTAGT. V was trimmed by 7 bases and J by 2 bases, leaving 9 bases between them. The CDR3 extends over 12 amino acids.